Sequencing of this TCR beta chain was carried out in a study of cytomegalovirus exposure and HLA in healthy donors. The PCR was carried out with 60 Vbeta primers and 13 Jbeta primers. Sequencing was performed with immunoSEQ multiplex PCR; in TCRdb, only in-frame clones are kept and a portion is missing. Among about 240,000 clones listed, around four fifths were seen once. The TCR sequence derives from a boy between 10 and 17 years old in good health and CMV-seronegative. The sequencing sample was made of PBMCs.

CDR3 coding DNA: TGTGCCAGTAGTCCGAGAGGGAATCAGCCCCAGCATTTT. It translates to CASSPRGNQPQHF. The V and J genes are TRBV19 and TRBJ1-5, with D unresolved. The V gene's germline CDR1 is LNHDA and CDR2 SQIVND (reference sequence). Trimming took 5 bases from V and 4 from J, leaving 9 bases between them. The CDR3 runs 13 residues. The complete variable domain, with remaining parts taken from reference TRBV19 and TRBJ1-5, reads DGGITQSPKYLFRKEGQNVTLSCEQNLNHDAMYWYRQDPGQGLRLIYYSQIVNDFQKGDIAEGYSVSREKKESFPLTVTSAQKNPTAFYLCASSPRGNQPQHFGDGTRLSIL.